Detailed here is one T cell receptor (beta chain). Unique molecular identifiers were incorporated when the TCRbeta library was constructed. TCRdb independently ran MiXCR on the PCR reads; one entry per CDR3 protein. The table has about 540,000 distinct CDR3 sequences, 15% to 20% seen once. The CDR3 consists of 14 residues. Germline CDR1 reads SGHRS; CDR2 reads YFSETQ. Trimming cost V 3 bases and J 4 bases, with 11 bases left between them. This entry belongs to a study of T-cell reconstitution after alpha-beta-depleted transplantation in children. The rearrangement uses TRBV5-1 and TRBJ2-1; D tentatively fits TRBD1 or TRBD2 (5 bases each). The specimen comprised PBMCs from the stem cell graft donor, sampled from the stem cell graft. The TCR was taken from a human donor who donated a stem cell graft to a child with acute lymphoblastic leukemia. The CDR3, as DNA: TGCGCCAGCAGCTGGGGGACCAGATACAATGAGCAGTTCTTC. This encodes CASSWGTRYNEQFF.